A selection of T cell receptor beta chains follows, all from one sample in a study of T cell responses to AZD1222 COVID-19 vaccine. Method: immunoSEQ multiplex PCR; TCRdb's copy keeps in-frame clones and lacks some. Here the sample spans around 150,000 clones, 80% to 95% being singletons. This specimen consisted of peripheral blood, obtained 28 days after the second AZD1222 dose. These receptors were taken from an adult who received the AZD1222 COVID-19 vaccine. Each CDR3 is given with its conserved first and last residue. A D gene is named only where the DNA matches it firmly. The size entry is marked missing in some rows and otherwise reads once, few, many or a size class.

d_gene,abundance,v_gene,j_gene,CDR3aa,CDR3nt
-,-,TRBV14,TRBJ1-1,CASSQGFSGTEAFF,TGTGCCAGCAGCCAAGGGTTCTCGGGGACTGAAGCTTTCTTT
-,-,TRBV29-1,TRBJ2-6,CSVEDRRGATGANVLTF,TGCAGCGTTGAAGATCGCCGGGGGGCGACCGGGGCCAACGTCCTGACTTTC
-,few,TRBV5-6,TRBJ1-5,CASSLDGAGNQPQHF,TGTGCCAGCAGCCTGGACGGGGCTGGCAATCAGCCCCAGCATTTT
-,-,TRBV18,TRBJ1-5,CASSQAYSNQPQHF,TGTGCCAGCTCACAGGCGTATAGCAATCAGCCCCAGCATTTT
-,-,TRBV19,TRBJ1-2,CASSIGGFSYGYTF,TGTGCCAGTAGTATAGGGGGCTTTAGTTATGGCTACACCTTC
TRBD1,-,TRBV27,TRBJ1-2,CASSWAGGPNYGYTF,TGTGCCAGCAGTTGGGCAGGGGGACCGAACTATGGCTACACCTTC
-,-,TRBV27,TRBJ2-7,CASREITSPYEQYF,TGTGCCAGCAGGGAGATAACATCCCCCTACGAGCAGTACTTC
TRBD1,-,TRBV6-6,TRBJ1-2,CASRPGDRGYGYTF,TGTGCCAGCAGACCCGGGGACAGGGGCTATGGCTACACCTTC
TRBD1,-,TRBV28,TRBJ2-7,CASSETGDKSYEQYF,TGTGCCAGCAGCGAGACAGGGGACAAATCCTACGAGCAGTACTTC
-,-,TRBV21-1,TRBJ2-7,CASIGGLIPYEQYF,TGTGCCAGCATTGGGGGGCTAATACCTTACGAGCAGTACTTC
TRBD1,-,TRBV18,TRBJ2-7,CASSPGTGLFYEQYF,TGTGCCAGCTCACCGGGGACAGGGTTATTCTACGAGCAGTACTTC
-,-,TRBV27,TRBJ1-6,CASRRGYNSPLHF,TGTGCCAGCCGAAGGGGGTATAATTCACCCCTCCACTTT
TRBD1,-,TRBV3-1/TRBV3-2,TRBJ1-2,CASSHPGQGARGYTF,TGTGCCAGCAGCCACCCCGGACAGGGGGCTAGAGGCTACACCTTC
-,-,TRBV6-6,TRBJ1-2,CASSYGSQTNYGYTF,TGTGCCAGCAGTTACGGCTCACAGACGAACTATGGCTACACCTTC
TRBD2,-,TRBV19,TRBJ2-5,CASSTSSGEQETQYF,TGTGCCAGTAGTACGAGTAGCGGGGAGCAAGAGACCCAGTACTTC
-,-,TRBV6-1,TRBJ1-6,CASSGGVSLGNSPLHF,TGTGCCAGCAGTGGAGGGGTGTCTTTGGGAAATTCACCCCTCCACTTT
-,-,TRBV2,TRBJ1-2,CASSETNYGYTF,TGTGCCAGCAGTGAAACTAACTATGGCTACACCTTC
TRBD2,-,TRBV9,TRBJ2-2,CASSPGGGSSGELFF,TGTGCCAGCTCCCCGGGCGGGGGGTCCTCCGGGGAGCTGTTTTTT
TRBD1,once,TRBV11-1,TRBJ1-2,CASSRGQDYGYTF,TGTGCCAGCAGCCGGGGACAGGACTATGGCTACACCTTC
-,-,TRBV5-4,TRBJ1-1,CASSLSGTEAFF,TGTGCCAGCAGCTTGAGTGGCACTGAAGCTTTCTTT
-,-,TRBV5-1,TRBJ2-7,CASSLDGPSYEQYF,TGCGCCAGCAGCTTGGACGGACCATCCTACGAGCAGTACTTC
-,-,TRBV4-2,TRBJ1-1,CASSQPGGGSVTEAFF,TGTGCCAGCAGCCAGCCTGGCGGGGGTTCTGTCACTGAAGCTTTCTTT
-,-,TRBV19,TRBJ1-2,CASSTGREYYGYTF,TGTGCCAGTAGTACGGGGAGGGAGTACTATGGCTACACCTTC
-,-,TRBV18,TRBJ1-2,CASSPWGGLSNYGYTF,TGTGCCAGCTCCCCTTGGGGGGGCTTGTCGAACTATGGCTACACCTTC
-,-,TRBV29-1,TRBJ2-7,CSVVRDSTNEQYF,TGCAGCGTTGTCCGGGATTCTACGAACGAGCAGTACTTC
-,-,TRBV7-9,TRBJ1-1,CASSRELEAFF,TGTGCCAGCAGCCGTGAACTAGAAGCTTTCTTT
TRBD1,-,TRBV19,TRBJ2-4,CASSTQTGGPKNIQYF,TGTGCCAGTAGTACCCAGACAGGGGGTCCCAAAAACATTCAGTACTTC
-,-,TRBV5-4,TRBJ1-6,CASTLGGGSESPLHF,TGTGCCAGCACATTGGGGGGGGGATCGGAATCACCCCTCCACTTT
-,-,TRBV7-9,TRBJ1-2,CASSLVSGNYGYTF,TGTGCCAGCAGCTTAGTATCCGGAAACTATGGCTACACCTTC